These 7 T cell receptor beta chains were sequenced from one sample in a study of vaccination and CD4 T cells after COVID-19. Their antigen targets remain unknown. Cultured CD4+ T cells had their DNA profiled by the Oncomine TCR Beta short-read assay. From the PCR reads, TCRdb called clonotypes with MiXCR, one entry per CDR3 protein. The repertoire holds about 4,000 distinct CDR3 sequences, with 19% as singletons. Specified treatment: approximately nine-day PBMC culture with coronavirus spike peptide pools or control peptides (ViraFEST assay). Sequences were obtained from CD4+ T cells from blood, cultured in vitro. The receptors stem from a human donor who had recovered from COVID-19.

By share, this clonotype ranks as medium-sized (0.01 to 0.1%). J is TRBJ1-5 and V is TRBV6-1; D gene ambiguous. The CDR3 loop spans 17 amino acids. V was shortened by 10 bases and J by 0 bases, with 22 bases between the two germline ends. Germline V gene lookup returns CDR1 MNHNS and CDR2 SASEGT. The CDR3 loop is CATPSTRKRYSNQPQHF. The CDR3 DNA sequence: TGTGCCACCCCAAGTACGCGGAAAAGATATAGCAATCAGCCCCAGCATTTT.

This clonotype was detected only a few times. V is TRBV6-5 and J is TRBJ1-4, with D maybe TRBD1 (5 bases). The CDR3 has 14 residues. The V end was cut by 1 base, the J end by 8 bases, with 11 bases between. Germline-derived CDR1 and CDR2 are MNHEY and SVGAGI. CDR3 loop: CASSYYPGREKLFF. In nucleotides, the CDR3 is TGTGCCAGCAGTTACTATCCGGGGCGGGAAAAACTGTTTTTT.

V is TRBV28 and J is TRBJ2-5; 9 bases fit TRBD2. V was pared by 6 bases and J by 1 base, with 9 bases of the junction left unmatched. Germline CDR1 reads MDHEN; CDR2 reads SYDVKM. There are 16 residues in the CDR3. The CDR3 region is CASRPLAGGLQETQYF. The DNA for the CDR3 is TGTGCCAGCAGGCCACTGGCGGGGGGGCTCCAAGAGACCCAGTACTTC.

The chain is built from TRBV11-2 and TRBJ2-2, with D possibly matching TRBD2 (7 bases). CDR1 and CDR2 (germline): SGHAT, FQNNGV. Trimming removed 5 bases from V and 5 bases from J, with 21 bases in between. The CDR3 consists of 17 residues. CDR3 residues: CASSPHYKGGRTGELFF. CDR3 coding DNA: TGTGCCAGCAGCCCCCATTACAAGGGGGGGCGAACCGGGGAGCTGTTTTTT.

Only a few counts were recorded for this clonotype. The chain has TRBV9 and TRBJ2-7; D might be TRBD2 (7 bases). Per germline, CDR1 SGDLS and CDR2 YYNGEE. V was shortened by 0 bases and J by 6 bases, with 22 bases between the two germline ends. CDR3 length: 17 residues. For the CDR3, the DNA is TGTGCCAGCAGCGTAGGCGGTGGGCGGGGGCCGAAGGGCGAGCAGTACTTC. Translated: CASSVGGGRGPKGEQYF. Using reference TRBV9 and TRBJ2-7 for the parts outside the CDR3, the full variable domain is DSGVTQTPKHLITATGQRVTLRCSPRSGDLSVYWYQQSLDQGLQFLIQYYNGEERAKGNILERFSAQQFPDLHSELNLSSLELGDSALYFCASSVGGGRGPKGEQYFGPGTRLTVT.

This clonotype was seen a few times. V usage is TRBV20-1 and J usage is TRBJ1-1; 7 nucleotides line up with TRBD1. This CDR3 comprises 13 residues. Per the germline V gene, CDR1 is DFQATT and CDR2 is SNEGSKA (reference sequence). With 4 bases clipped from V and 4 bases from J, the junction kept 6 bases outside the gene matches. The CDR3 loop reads CSATQGSGTEAFF. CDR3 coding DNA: TGCAGTGCTACACAGGGGTCTGGCACTGAAGCTTTCTTT.

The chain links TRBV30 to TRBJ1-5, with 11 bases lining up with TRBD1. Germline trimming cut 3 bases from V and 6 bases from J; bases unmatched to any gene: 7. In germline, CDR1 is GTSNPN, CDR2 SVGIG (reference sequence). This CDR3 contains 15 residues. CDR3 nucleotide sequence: TGTGCCTGGAGCGGAGGGACAGGGGGTAGTCAGCCCCAGCATTTT. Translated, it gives CAWSGGTGGSQPQHF.